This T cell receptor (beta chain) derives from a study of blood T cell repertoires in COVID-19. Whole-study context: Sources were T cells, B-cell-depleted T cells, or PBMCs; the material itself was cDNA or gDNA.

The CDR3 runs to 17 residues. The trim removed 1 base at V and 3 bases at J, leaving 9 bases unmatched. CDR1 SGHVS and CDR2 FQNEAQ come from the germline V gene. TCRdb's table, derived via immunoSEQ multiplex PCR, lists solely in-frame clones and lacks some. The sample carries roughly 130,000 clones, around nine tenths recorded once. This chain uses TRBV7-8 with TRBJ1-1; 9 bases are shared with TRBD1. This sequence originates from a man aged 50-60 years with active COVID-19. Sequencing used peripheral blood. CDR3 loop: CASSLGAGGDRDTEAFF. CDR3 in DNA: TGTGCCAGCAGCTTAGGGGCTGGGGGGGACAGGGACACTGAAGCTTTCTTT.